These 10 T cell receptor beta chains were sequenced from one sample in a study of blood T cells in healthy people across ages. A second PCR, run for roughly 7 to 12 cycles, used a sample-barcoded 5' primer plus a J-beta primer mix. MiXCR, run by TCRdb on the 5' RACE reads, gives a single entry per CDR3 protein. The data contain 850,000 to 950,000 distinct CDR3 sequences, 29% of them seen just once; the ten biggest clones take up 17%. Sequenced input: blood. These receptors were taken from a woman older than 75 in good health.

This clonotype was recorded at least ten times. The V call is TRBV7-9, the J call TRBJ2-1; 7 bases map to TRBD1. V lost 5 bases to trimming and J lost 3 bases; unmatched junction nucleotides: 7. The CDR3 totals 15 residues. In germline, CDR1 is SEHNR, CDR2 FQNEAQ (reference sequence). CDR3 loop: CASSPRGQSYNEQFF. CDR3 coding DNA: TGTGCCAGCAGCCCAAGGGGGCAGAGCTACAATGAGCAGTTCTTC.

There are many counts of this clonotype. The chain recombines TRBV27 with TRBJ2-3; 13 bases map to TRBD2. V was pared by 4 bases and J by 1 base, with 5 bases of the junction left unmatched. This CDR3 region has 17 residues. Germline CDR1 and CDR2: MNHEY and SMNVEV (reference sequence). This CDR3 reads CASSWRTSGGGTDTQYF. Here the CDR3 DNA reads TGTGCCAGCAGTTGGAGGACTAGCGGGGGAGGCACAGATACGCAGTATTTT.

In its sample, this clonotype was seen many times. The V call is TRBV7-2, the J call TRBJ2-5; 15 bases are a match to TRBD2. V gave up 7 bases and J gave up 5 bases; unmatched junction bases: 5. CDR1 and CDR2 (germline): SGHTA, FQGNSA. The CDR3 runs 15 residues. CDR3 sequence: CASTGLAGGYETQYF. As DNA, the CDR3 is TGTGCCAGCACGGGACTAGCGGGGGGTTATGAGACCCAGTACTTC.

In this sample, this clonotype turned up many times. The chain is built from TRBV7-2 and TRBJ2-1, with D perhaps being TRBD1 or TRBD2 (5 bases each). Germline V gives CDR1 SGHTA, CDR2 FQGNSA. CDR3 length equals 14 residues. The ends were cut back, 3 bases at V and 5 bases at J, with 11 bases in the middle. CDR3 nucleotide sequence: TGTGCCAGCAGCTTCCGGGGCCTAAACAATGAGCAGTTCTTC. Translated, it gives CASSFRGLNNEQFF. The entire variable domain, with the rest obtained from reference TRBV7-2 and TRBJ2-1, is as follows: GAGVSQSPSNKVTEKGKDVELRCDPISGHTALYWYRQSLGQGLEFLIYFQGNSAPDKSGLPSDRFSAERTGGSVSTLTIQRTQQEDSAVYLCASSFRGLNNEQFFGPGTRLTVL.

The rearrangement joins TRBV27 to TRBJ2-2; the D gene could be TRBD1 or TRBD2 (5 bases each). V lost 5 bases and J lost 5, with 18 bases in between. The CDR3 spans 16 residues. Germline V gene sequence: CDR1 MNHEY, CDR2 SMNVEV (reference sequence). CDR3 coding DNA: TGTGCCAGCAGTCTCGGGGCGGCCCCGGGGACCGGGGAGCTGTTTTTT. Protein sequence: CASSLGAAPGTGELFF.

The genes are TRBV18 and TRBJ1-5; 10 bases fit TRBD1. CDR1 and CDR2 (germline): KGHSH, LQKENI. The trim removed 3 bases at V and 2 bases at J, leaving 7 bases unmatched. The CDR3 runs to 17 residues. CDR3 in amino acids: CASSPTGGAGGNQPQHF. The CDR3 coding sequence is TGTGCCAGCTCACCGACAGGGGGCGCGGGGGGCAATCAGCCCCAGCATTTT.

The chain is built from TRBV5-1 and TRBJ2-3; D remains unclear. Germline V gene sequence: CDR1 SGHRS, CDR2 YFSETQ. With 4 bases removed from V and 0 bases from J, the gap between germline ends came to 12 bases. The CDR3 runs 15 residues. The CDR3 region is CASSLDAPSTDTQYF. Written as DNA, the CDR3 is TGCGCCAGCAGCCTGGACGCACCGAGCACAGATACGCAGTATTTT. The entire variable domain, with the rest obtained from reference TRBV5-1 and TRBJ2-3, is as follows: KAGVTQTPRYLIKTRGQQVTLSCSPISGHRSVSWYQQTPGQGLQFLFEYFSETQRNKGNFPGRFSGRQFSNSRSEMNVSTLELGDSALYLCASSLDAPSTDTQYFGPGTRLTVL.

This clonotype has just one count. This may be a read error: a much more frequent sequence differs by one nucleotide. The rearrangement uses TRBV6-2 or TRBV6-3 and TRBJ2-2, with D unclear. The CDR3 is 11 amino acids. CDR1 and CDR2 from the germline V gene are MNHEY and SVGEGT. CDR3 residues: CVSSYAGELFF. The DNA of the CDR3 is TGTGTCAGCAGTTATGCAGGGGAGCTGTTTTTT.

The J gene is TRBJ2-3, the V gene TRBV2; TRBD2 agrees at 11 bases. V trimming: 8 bases; J trimming: 2 bases; junction bases outside the gene matches: 6. This CDR3 is built from 15 residues. Germline V CDR1 and CDR2: SNHLY, FYNNEI. The DNA for the CDR3 is TGTGCCAGCTTACTTAGCGGGGGGGCCACAGATACGCAGTATTTT. It encodes CASLLSGGATDTQYF.

The chain's CDR3 is CASSRSSGQRNTEAFF. In nucleotides, the CDR3 is TGCGCCAGCAGCCGTAGCTCGGGACAGAGGAACACTGAAGCTTTCTTT. The rearrangement joins TRBV4-1 to TRBJ1-1, with 7 bases aligning to TRBD1. Trimming took 4 bases from V and 1 from J; bases not matched to a gene: 9. This CDR3 has 16 amino acids. Per germline, CDR1 MGHRA and CDR2 YSYEKL.